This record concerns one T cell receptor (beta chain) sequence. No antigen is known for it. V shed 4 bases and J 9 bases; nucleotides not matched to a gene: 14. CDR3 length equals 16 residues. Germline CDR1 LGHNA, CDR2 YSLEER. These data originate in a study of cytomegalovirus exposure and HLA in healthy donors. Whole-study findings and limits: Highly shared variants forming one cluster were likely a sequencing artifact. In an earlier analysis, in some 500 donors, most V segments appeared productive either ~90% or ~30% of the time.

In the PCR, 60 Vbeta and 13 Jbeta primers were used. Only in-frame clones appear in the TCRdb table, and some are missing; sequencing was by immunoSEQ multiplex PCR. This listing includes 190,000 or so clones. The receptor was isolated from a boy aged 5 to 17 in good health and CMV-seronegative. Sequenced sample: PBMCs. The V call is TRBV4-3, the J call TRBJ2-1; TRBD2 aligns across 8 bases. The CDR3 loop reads CASSRSLAAEGGEQFF. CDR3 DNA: TGCGCCAGCAGCCGCTCACTAGCGGCGGAAGGAGGTGAGCAGTTCTTC.